This record looks at one TCR beta chain sequence and its context. Germline-derived CDR1 and CDR2 are SGHVS and FQNEAQ. The V segment lost 0 bases and the J segment 5 bases; nucleotides outside the gene matches: 3. The CDR3 length is 14 residues. These data belong to a study of blood T cell repertoires in COVID-19. The repertoire was sequenced with immunoSEQ multiplex PCR; TCRdb's copy has only in-frame clones and lacks some. The profile shows about 75,000 clones, 84% of them singletons. The chain links TRBV7-8 to TRBJ2-7, with 8 nucleotides matching TRBD2. This receptor was obtained from a woman in her forties or fifties with acute or convalescent COVID-19. The sample comprised peripheral blood. The CDR3 bases are TGTGCCAGCAGCTTAGCGGTACTAGCGGACGAGCAGTACTTC. It specifies CASSLAVLADEQYF.